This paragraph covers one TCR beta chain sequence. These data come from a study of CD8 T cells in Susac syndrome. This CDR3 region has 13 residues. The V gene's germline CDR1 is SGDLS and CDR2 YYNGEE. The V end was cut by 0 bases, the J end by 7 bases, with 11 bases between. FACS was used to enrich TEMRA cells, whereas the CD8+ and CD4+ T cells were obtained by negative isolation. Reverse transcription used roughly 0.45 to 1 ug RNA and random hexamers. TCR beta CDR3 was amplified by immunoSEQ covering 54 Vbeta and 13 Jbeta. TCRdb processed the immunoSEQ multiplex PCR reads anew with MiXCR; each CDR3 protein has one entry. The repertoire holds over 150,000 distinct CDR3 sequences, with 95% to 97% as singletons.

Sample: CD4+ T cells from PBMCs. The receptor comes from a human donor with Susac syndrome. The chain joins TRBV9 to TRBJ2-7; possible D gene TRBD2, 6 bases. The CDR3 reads CASSVGLAEEQYF. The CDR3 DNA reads TGTGCCAGCAGCGTAGGATTAGCGGAGGAGCAGTACTTC.